The entry that follows covers one T cell receptor beta chain sequence. Its antigen is unknown. Per-base quality was not reported, and no clone a single base away is much larger than it. The sample is drawn from a study of CD8 T cells in ankylosing spondylitis (TCRdb year 2017). Regarding the complete study: The study profiled T cell receptor beta repertoires in healthy donors and ankylosing spondylitis patients to find disease-linked TCR variants. Peripheral blood was sampled, and synovial fluid was also collected from ankylosing spondylitis patients. In total, the full study cohort was made up of 95 to 110 healthy donors and 25 to 30 ankylosing spondylitis patients. The study at large found these results: According to the report, matched synovial fluid samples from ankylosing spondylitis patients were significantly enriched for the disease-linked clones. In peripheral blood, the disease-linked clones were found at relatively low frequencies and had a CD8+ phenotype. Blood from ankylosing spondylitis patients appeared to be characterized by a TCR beta motif composed of under 10 highly homologous amino acid variants. Some of the motif variants had been reported before in the synovial fluid and blood of reactive arthritis patients, a finding that suggests common disease-initiation mechanisms.

From cysteine to valine, the CDR3 is 15 amino acids long. Only the CDR3 part of the read is kept: 45 bases, read in frame from the first base. CDR1 MGHRA and CDR2 YSYEKL were looked up in the germline V gene. V lost 5 bases and J lost 1 base; the stretch between them is 15 bases long. Data came from an Illumina HiSeq 2500. TCR beta libraries were prepared by quantitative 5'-RACE with molecular barcodes. The authors' pipeline ran thus. Disease-linked TCR variants were identified with a new computational method built on a probabilistic model of VDJ rearrangement. Using fastp trimming at Q25 and MiXCR clonotype assembly, TCRdb reanalyzed the public sequencing data and kept in-frame beta chains. Rows matching on CDR3 protein sequence are summarized as one entry with the most common DNA and genes. The V and J calls were not made by the authors but by TCRdb's processing. In all, the sample holds fewer than 200,000 distinct CDR3 sequences, and 18% of those were seen once. 4.3% of the sample belongs to the ten largest clones.

This clonotype was sampled from a male donor aged 5 to 30 with ankylosing spondylitis or in good health (not recorded which). Donor details come from another sample of the same person, matched by shared clones. Material: blood, either unsorted or a sorted T cell fraction (not recorded which). The sequence links TRBV4-1 to TRBJ2-7; the D segment could be TRBD2, given 6 matching bases. At the DNA level, the sequence is TGCGCCAGCAGCGCCACACTAGCTCCGTCCTACGAGCAGTACGTC. It codes for CASSATLAPSYEQYV.